The TCR beta chain described here comes from a study of PD-L1 blockade in urothelial cancer. Noted time point: pretreatment peripheral blood. A spike-in of synthetic TCR analog templates was added to each PCR. The protocol was immunoSEQ multiplex PCR, while the TCRdb copy is restricted to in-frame clones and leaves out a portion. The data show some 66,000 clones, 75% to 90% seen once. Trimming cost V 5 bases and J 3 bases; bases outside gene matches: 7. The CDR3 is 14 residues long. CDR1 is SGHTA, CDR2 FQGNSA, per germline. Material: PBMCs, obtained around atezolizumab (anti-PD-L1) treatment. The chain carries TRBV7-2 and TRBJ2-7; 7 bases align to TRBD2. This clonotype originated in a man in his 60s with urothelial cancer. This chain's CDR3 is CASSTQGGYYEQYF. CDR3 sequence (DNA): TGTGCCAGCAGCACTCAGGGAGGGTACTACGAGCAGTACTTC.